The rows below give T cell receptor beta chains drawn from one sample of a study of identical twins' blood T cells. TCRdb fed the 5' RACE reads into MiXCR, producing one record per CDR3 protein. Of around 380,000 distinct CDR3 sequences in the sample, over 25% are singletons; the top ten hold roughly 5.5%. Sample: PBMCs. Receptor source: a woman aged 18-55 years in good health. The CDR3 runs from the conserved cysteine through the conserved F or W. D genes are given only for firm matches. Not all rows give a size; the values are once, few, many and, for expanded clones, a class.

cdr3_nt cdr3_aa clone_size v_call d_call j_call
TGCAGTGCTAGAAGGGGTTTTACTGAAGCTTTCTTT CSARRGFTEAFF many TRBV20-1 NA TRBJ1-1
TGCAGTTCTCTTCCAGGCCCCGGTCAGCCCCAGCATTTT CSSLPGPGQPQHF few TRBV20-1 NA TRBJ1-5
TGTGCCAGCAGCACTACTAGCGGGAGATACTCCTACGAGCAGTACTTC CASSTTSGRYSYEQYF few TRBV6-2/TRBV6-3 TRBD2 TRBJ2-7
TGCGCCAGCAGTACACAGGGGTGGATATCCAAAAACATTCAGTACTTC CASSTQGWISKNIQYF many TRBV10-2 TRBD1 TRBJ2-4
TGCAGCGTTGAGGGGGTCCAGGGGGCAGAGACTGAAGCTTTCTTT CSVEGVQGAETEAFF NA TRBV29-1 TRBD1 TRBJ1-1
TGTACCAGCAGCTCTGCTGGACGGGGGGGCGCAGATACGCAGTATTTT CTSSSAGRGGADTQYF NA TRBV7-6 TRBD2 TRBJ2-3
TGTGCCAGCAGTTACTCTTACACTACAGGGGGAGGTCATCCCCAGCATTTT CASSYSYTTGGGHPQHF NA TRBV6-5 TRBD1 TRBJ1-5
TGTGCCAGCAGCTCTAATCGGCGCGGGGAGCTGTTTTTT CASSSNRRGELFF NA TRBV11-3 NA TRBJ2-2
TGCGCCAGCAGCTTGTACGACGGCTACGAGCAGTACTTC CASSLYDGYEQYF NA TRBV5-1 NA TRBJ2-7
TGCAGTGCTAGAGATGGGACAAGTCTCCGGTACGAGCAGTACTTC CSARDGTSLRYEQYF NA TRBV20-1 NA TRBJ2-7
TGTGCCAGCAGCTTAGGGGGATCGGGGATTGGGACTGAAGCTTTCTTT CASSLGGSGIGTEAFF NA TRBV7-9 NA TRBJ1-1
TGTGCCAGCAGAGAGTCTGAAGCTTTCTTT CASRESEAFF NA TRBV6-6 NA TRBJ1-1
TGTGCCAGCAGCCAAGGGTATGTTTACGAGCAGTACTTC CASSQGYVYEQYF few TRBV14 NA TRBJ2-7
TGTGCCAGCAGCGACCCGGGACTAGCGGGCACAGATACGCAGTATTTT CASSDPGLAGTDTQYF few TRBV7-9 TRBD2 TRBJ2-3
TGTGCCAGCTCCCGAAAGGGGACCGAGAACACTGAAGCTTTCTTT CASSRKGTENTEAFF few TRBV2 NA TRBJ1-1
TGTGCCAGCAGCGGCAAGAGACTGCACTTC CASSGKRLHF few TRBV9 NA TRBJ2-5
TGTGCCAGCAGAATAGGACTAGCGGGAGCCTATGAGCAGTTCTTC CASRIGLAGAYEQFF few TRBV12-3/TRBV12-4 TRBD2 TRBJ2-1
TGTGCCAGCAGCAGATGGACAGGGCAAGGCGAGCAGTACTTC CASSRWTGQGEQYF few TRBV21-1 NA TRBJ2-7
TGTGCCAGCAGTGTAAGGCCACTCGCCGAAGAGACCCAGTACTTC CASSVRPLAEETQYF once TRBV12-3/TRBV12-4 NA TRBJ2-5
TGCAGTGCTAGGAGGGACAGGGATTATGGCTACACCTTC CSARRDRDYGYTF NA TRBV20-1 TRBD1 TRBJ1-2
TGTGCCATCAGTGAAGGTAGGACTGAAGCTTTCTTT CAISEGRTEAFF few TRBV10-3 NA TRBJ1-1
TGTGCCAGCCGGAAGGTTCAAAACGAGCAGTACTTC CASRKVQNEQYF NA TRBV2 NA TRBJ2-7
TGTGCCAGCAGCTTCGGACAGTCCCTAGGCTACACCTTC CASSFGQSLGYTF NA TRBV7-3 NA TRBJ1-2
TGTGCCAGCACGGGGACGGGTTCACCCCTCCACTTT CASTGTGSPLHF many TRBV2 NA TRBJ1-6
TGTGCCAGCAGTCCTTCTCGACTAGCGGTCTTTACCGGGGAGCTGTTTTTT CASSPSRLAVFTGELFF many TRBV25-1 TRBD2 TRBJ2-2
TGTGCCAGCGGACAGTTGGATAATTCACCCCTCCACTTT CASGQLDNSPLHF few TRBV3-1 NA TRBJ1-6
TGCGCCAGCAGCCAAGAGGGGGCAGACAGGCCAAGCACAGATACGCAGTATTTT CASSQEGADRPSTDTQYF few TRBV4-1 NA TRBJ2-3
TGTGCTAGTGGTTCCACTCTCGCGGGGGTCACCTACAATGAGCAGTTCTTC CASGSTLAGVTYNEQFF NA TRBV12-5 TRBD2 TRBJ2-1
TGCAGTGCTAGCCCTAGCGGGAGCACAGATACGCAGTATTTT CSASPSGSTDTQYF few TRBV20-1 TRBD2 TRBJ2-3
TGTGCCAGCAGTCGGCTGGGTTTCAACACCGGGGAGCTGTTTTTT CASSRLGFNTGELFF few TRBV6-2/TRBV6-3 NA TRBJ2-2
TGTGCCAGCACCCGGACAGAGTTCCCCACCTTC CASTRTEFPTF once TRBV12-3/TRBV12-4 NA TRBJ1-2
TGCAGCGTCAACAAGCCCGAGGATACGCAGTATTTT CSVNKPEDTQYF few TRBV29-1 NA TRBJ2-3
TGTGCCAGCAATGATCTGATGGGTAGCAATCAGCCCCAGCATTTT CASNDLMGSNQPQHF NA TRBV6-1 NA TRBJ1-5
TGTGCCACCAGCAGAGGAGTAGGGAACTCGGGAAACACCATATATTTT CATSRGVGNSGNTIYF many TRBV15 NA TRBJ1-3
TGCAGCGGATCGGACGGACCCTACGAGCAGTACTTC CSGSDGPYEQYF NA TRBV29-1 NA TRBJ2-7
TGTGCCAGCAGCGAGCGGGGGGAAGAAGAGACCCAGTACTTC CASSERGEEETQYF few TRBV9 TRBD2 TRBJ2-5
TGTGCCAGCAGCGTAGCAGGGACAGTTTACAATGAGCAGTTCTTC CASSVAGTVYNEQFF many TRBV9 TRBD1 TRBJ2-1
TGTGCCAGCAGTTATACCGAGCGGGAGATCAGGGATGAGCAGTTCTTC CASSYTEREIRDEQFF NA TRBV6-2/TRBV6-3 TRBD2 TRBJ2-1
TGCAGTGCCCTCAGGACTGCTGGAAACACCATATATTTT CSALRTAGNTIYF NA TRBV20-1 NA TRBJ1-3
TGCAGCGTCGGGATCCAAGAGACCCAGTACTTC CSVGIQETQYF many TRBV29-1 NA TRBJ2-5
TGTGCCAGTAGTACGGAGGTAACGAACACTGAAGCTTTCTTT CASSTEVTNTEAFF NA TRBV19 NA TRBJ1-1
TGTGCCAGCAGTTCGGGGGCTAGCGGGAACGTCTACGAGCAGTACTTC CASSSGASGNVYEQYF few TRBV27 TRBD2 TRBJ2-7
TGTGCCACCCACCCCCGACAAGCCCACTCTGGAAACACCATATATTTT CATHPRQAHSGNTIYF NA TRBV10-3 NA TRBJ1-3
TGTGCCAGCAGCTCGGGGACAGGATCGTACACTGAAGCTTTCTTT CASSSGTGSYTEAFF once TRBV7-8 TRBD1 TRBJ1-1
TGCAGCGTTGTGGGTCACAGGACCCTCGAGCAGTACTTC CSVVGHRTLEQYF few TRBV29-1 NA TRBJ2-7
TGTGCCAGTAGTATAACCGGACAGGGGGGTAACACTGAAGCTTTCTTT CASSITGQGGNTEAFF few TRBV19 TRBD1 TRBJ1-1
TGTGCCAGTAGGAGACAACAGAATGGGCCCCAGCATTTT CASRRQQNGPQHF NA TRBV19 NA TRBJ1-5
TGTGCCAGCAGGCTGATGACTAATGCCTACGAGCAGTACTTC CASRLMTNAYEQYF few TRBV27 NA TRBJ2-7
TGCGCCAGCAGCCAAGATCCCCTAGCGGGGACAGCCGTCACCGGGGAGCTGTTTTTT CASSQDPLAGTAVTGELFF NA TRBV4-3 TRBD2 TRBJ2-2
TGTGCCAGCAGGAAAGACGCAGCTATACCCGGGTATGGCTACACCTTC CASRKDAAIPGYGYTF NA TRBV6-1 NA TRBJ1-2
TGCAGCGTACCCGACATGGAAGATGGAAACACCATATATTTT CSVPDMEDGNTIYF NA TRBV29-1 NA TRBJ1-3
TGTGCCAGCAGTCGCTCGAAGACCCAGTACTTC CASSRSKTQYF NA TRBV12-3/TRBV12-4 NA TRBJ2-5
TGCAGTGCTAGGCATGGTTCCGGAAACACCATATATTTT CSARHGSGNTIYF NA TRBV20-1 NA TRBJ1-3
TGTGCCAGCAGTGCAGACAGCTCTGGAAACACCATATATTTT CASSADSSGNTIYF few TRBV7-2 NA TRBJ1-3
TGTGCCAGCAGCCACCCTTACCAAGAGACCCAGTACTTC CASSHPYQETQYF NA TRBV11-2 NA TRBJ2-5
TGCAGCGTTGAAGGGTTCACTGAAGCTTTCTTT CSVEGFTEAFF few TRBV29-1 NA TRBJ1-1